Here is one TCR beta chain with its context. This clone was detected a few times. There is no known antigen for this receptor. Base qualities are missing; no much larger clone stands one base away. This entry comes from a study of cytomegalovirus exposure and HLA in healthy donors (dated by TCRdb to between 2016 and 2019). About the full investigation: According to an earlier analysis of several hundred of the donors, about 190 million T cells yielded over 90 million unique TCR beta sequences and approximately 280 Gb of sequence data. An early release that covered approximately 600 HLA-typed donors contained approximately 300 gigabases of sequencing data and around 80 million unique TCR sequences. Of the roughly 400 genotyped donors, about 84% fell in the genetic ancestry cluster associated with self-reported Caucasian donors. The aim of the study was to test whether cataloging public T cell receptors could identify signatures of past pathogen exposure. Using immunosequencing, the study profiled T cell repertoires from around 670 subjects and related those repertoires to cytomegalovirus serostatus. Along with the approximately 650-subject first cohort, a separate validation cohort of over a hundred different subjects was used. High-throughput TCR immunosequencing, statistical association of individual TCRs with disease status, and machine learning were combined to predict cytomegalovirus infection status. A later analysis re-examined previously published TCR beta repertoires from around 670 donors and added high-resolution HLA genotyping to investigate patterns of TCR occurrence. The later analysis used no new phenotypic data to find candidate immune exposures, relying instead on TCR beta sequences and their occurrence across donors. An earlier analysis of approximately 630 of the donors applied high-throughput TCR beta sequencing to assess whether each TCR beta V gene segment acted as functional or pseudogenic. Donor age, sex, ethnicity and CMV serostatus were compiled together with the repertoire data. A later genetic analysis used genome-wide SNP genotypes for about 60% of the 666 donors, treating that subset as a discovery cohort. All discovery cohort repertoires had been generated using a single sequencing platform. HLA typing covered class I and class II loci at four-digit resolution. Typing coverage varied by locus: roughly 629-640 donors for A, B, C, DRB1 and DQB1; roughly 510 for DQA1; around 610 for DPA1; more than 450 for DPB1. Roughly 5 DR-DQ haplotypes were treated as single units for association and clustering because of strong linkage in the cohort. Across around 400 genotyped donors of the cohort, an average of about 240,000 unique TCR beta nucleotide sequences per donor were sequenced, and 15% to 20% of those sequences were non-productive. Study-level results and caveats: In a later analysis, HLA-associated TCR beta chains were found to be more clonally expanded and to have lower generation probabilities than equally common non-associated chains. In an earlier analysis of some 550 of the donors, most TCR beta V segments were observed in productive rearrangements about 87% or about 30% of the time, broadly matching IMGT annotations. In vitro tests confirmed that a few of the cytomegalovirus-associated TCR beta chains recognize cytomegalovirus antigens. Cytomegalovirus status was reported to be diagnosed by the classifier with high specificity and sensitivity in both the original and validation cohorts. In this cohort, only TCR beta chains were sequenced, and detectable features were limited by the absence of alpha or paired-chain data. A further reported finding was that TCR beta sequences accurately predicted the HLA-A and HLA-B alleles for most subjects in the first cohort. For the cohort, immune exposure information was limited to CMV serostatus. Specific HLA alleles were associated with over 15,000 TCR beta sequences at a false discovery rate of 0.05 in a later analysis. A later genetic analysis reported fewer N-insertions in productive TCRs among donors in an Asian-associated ancestry cluster than the roughly 700-donor mean. While some public TCRs were present in many individuals, most TCR sequences turned up only very rarely across donors. The authors suggested that the approach could potentially be generalized to other disease states and immunological phenotypes. In a later genetic analysis, a missense DCLRE1C variant was associated with V-gene and J-gene trimming of TCR beta chains, and the association was replicated in an independent cohort. In a later analysis, TCR association rates were found to vary across HLA loci, with the most associated TCRs seen for DRB1 alleles and the fewest for HLA-C alleles. A cluster of highly shared sequence variants was judged likely to be a technical artifact of the sequencing pipeline. Assigning TCR associations to individual alleles was difficult when HLA alleles, especially DR and DQ, strongly co-occurred. Correlated functional status among segregating V segments might reflect linkage disequilibrium, but an unknown experimental factor could not be ruled out. The study gave a list of some 150 TCR beta chains associated with cytomegalovirus. Sequencing depth was assumed to be roughly uniform across donors in the presence/absence analyses, though that assumption may not hold. Because HLA typing was missing for some donors at each locus, association tests included only the typed subset. Because counts were too low, about 18 rarely observed V segments, including chromosome 9 orphons, were excluded from the earlier analysis of several hundred of the donors. According to a later analysis, parvovirus B19, influenza, CMV and Epstein-Barr virus appeared linked to several top co-occurrence clusters. Most CMV-associated TCR beta chains appeared to be HLA-restricted in a later analysis, and the HLA associations seemed to be driven largely by CMV exposure. Some IMGT-functional V segments, including TRBV6-2 and TRBV6-3, could not be told apart with the 87-base-pair reads, so those segments were excluded.

Library prep was done by the immunoSEQ multiplex PCR assay. For the multiplex PCR, a mixture combining 60 forward primers for TCR Vbeta segments and 13 reverse primers for TCR Jbeta segments was used. Amplification of the CDR3 region of rearranged TCR beta genes was performed with a multiplex PCR assay on genomic DNA. Amplified TCR beta libraries were sequenced as 87-base-pair reads on the Illumina HiSeq System. The published analysis was carried out like this. In a later analysis, tens of millions of unique TCR beta chains were counted across the approximately 670 repertoires, and roughly 10 million of these chains were shared by at least two donors. Raw reads were error-corrected and collapsed into unique sequences by a nearest-neighbor algorithm in which closely related sequences were merged to remove PCR and sequencing errors. Alignment of CDR3 sequences to IMGT reference sequences was used to assign V, D and J gene segments. Each retained sequence needed at least a six-nucleotide match to both a V gene segment and a J gene segment. A rearrangement counted as productive if the CDR3 had no stop codons and remained in frame with V and J, and every other rearrangement counted as non-productive. CDR3 was defined according to IMGT convention as the region running from the second conserved V-encoded cysteine to the conserved J-encoded phenylalanine. Sequences without an unambiguous match to a single V gene segment were excluded from the earlier analysis of 500 to 700 of the donors. An earlier analysis of a few hundred of the donors classified V segments as functional when productive rearrangements were above 56.7% and as segregating when the standard deviation between donors was above 5%. A statistical classification framework was developed to diagnose cytomegalovirus status using the catalog of TCR beta chain sequences. In a later analysis, TCR nucleotide sequences were compared against IMGT/GENE-DB human TR gene sequences so that V and J genes could be assigned. Using the TCRdist pipeline, a later analysis assigned CDR3 sequences along with most-parsimonious VDJ recombination scenarios. In a later analysis, each TCR beta chain was defined by its CDR3 amino acid sequence together with its V-gene family, and reads without a unique V-gene family were excluded. To address suspected cross-contamination and a sequencing artifact, a later analysis removed roughly 640 highly shared, low-generation-probability nucleotide sequences. In a later analysis, a clonal expansion index was calculated for each public chain from normalized within-repertoire ranks of inferred template counts. In a later analysis, generation probabilities were computed with a VDJ recombination model fitted to out-of-frame rearrangements, and the resulting probabilities were checked against IGoR. In a later analysis, hypergeometric tests were used to score TCR-TCR, TCR-HLA and TCR-CMV co-occurrence, with a repertoire-size bias correction applied to TCR pairs. In a later analysis, false discovery rates were estimated by permuting HLA or CMV assignments 20 times. In a later analysis, co-occurring TCRs were grouped using DBSCAN, with TCRdist sequence similarity added in when clustering inside HLA-allele-positive subsets. Repertoires with fewer than 30,000 or more than 120,000 public chains were left out of co-occurrence clustering, as were a handful of repertoires with anomalous nucleotide sharing. The source is immuneACCESS, and TCRdb retained only in-frame sequences with V and J called. Part of the clones is not carried over; for the studies checked, unresolved V genes explain less than half of this, and the remainder is unexplained. From that table come the V and J calls and clone size; the DNA was used to work out D and trimming. The sample has more than 95,000 clones on record, around 10% of them singletons. Clones ranked in the top ten supply 5.8% of the sample.

The cohort was made up of about 610 healthy bone marrow donors. Cohort members were all nominally healthy when sampled, although unrecorded immune exposures were likely present. The donor was CMV seropositive and belonged to the group of some 290 seropositive cohort members. Each donor provided a peripheral blood sample, and peripheral blood mononuclear cells were used for TCR beta sequencing. Genomic DNA extraction from the blood cell samples was performed with the Qiagen DNeasy Blood Extraction Kit. CDR1 SEHNR and CDR2 FQNEAQ are derived from the germline V gene (reference sequence). The CDR3 goes from the cysteine to the phenylalanine over 16 residues. This entry keeps only the CDR3 DNA: 48 bases, framed from base 1. V is cut by 4 bases and J by 5 bases, and the space between the germline ends is 18 bases.

The receptor was isolated from a middle-aged man in good health and CMV-seropositive. Rearrangement joined TRBV7-9 to TRBJ2-1, and perhaps TRBD2 as D gene, on 7 matching bases. The sample was PBMCs. DNA sequence: TGTGCCAGCAGCTCCCGGGGGGACATATGGGACAATGAGCAGTTCTTC. Translated, it gives CASSSRGDIWDNEQFF.